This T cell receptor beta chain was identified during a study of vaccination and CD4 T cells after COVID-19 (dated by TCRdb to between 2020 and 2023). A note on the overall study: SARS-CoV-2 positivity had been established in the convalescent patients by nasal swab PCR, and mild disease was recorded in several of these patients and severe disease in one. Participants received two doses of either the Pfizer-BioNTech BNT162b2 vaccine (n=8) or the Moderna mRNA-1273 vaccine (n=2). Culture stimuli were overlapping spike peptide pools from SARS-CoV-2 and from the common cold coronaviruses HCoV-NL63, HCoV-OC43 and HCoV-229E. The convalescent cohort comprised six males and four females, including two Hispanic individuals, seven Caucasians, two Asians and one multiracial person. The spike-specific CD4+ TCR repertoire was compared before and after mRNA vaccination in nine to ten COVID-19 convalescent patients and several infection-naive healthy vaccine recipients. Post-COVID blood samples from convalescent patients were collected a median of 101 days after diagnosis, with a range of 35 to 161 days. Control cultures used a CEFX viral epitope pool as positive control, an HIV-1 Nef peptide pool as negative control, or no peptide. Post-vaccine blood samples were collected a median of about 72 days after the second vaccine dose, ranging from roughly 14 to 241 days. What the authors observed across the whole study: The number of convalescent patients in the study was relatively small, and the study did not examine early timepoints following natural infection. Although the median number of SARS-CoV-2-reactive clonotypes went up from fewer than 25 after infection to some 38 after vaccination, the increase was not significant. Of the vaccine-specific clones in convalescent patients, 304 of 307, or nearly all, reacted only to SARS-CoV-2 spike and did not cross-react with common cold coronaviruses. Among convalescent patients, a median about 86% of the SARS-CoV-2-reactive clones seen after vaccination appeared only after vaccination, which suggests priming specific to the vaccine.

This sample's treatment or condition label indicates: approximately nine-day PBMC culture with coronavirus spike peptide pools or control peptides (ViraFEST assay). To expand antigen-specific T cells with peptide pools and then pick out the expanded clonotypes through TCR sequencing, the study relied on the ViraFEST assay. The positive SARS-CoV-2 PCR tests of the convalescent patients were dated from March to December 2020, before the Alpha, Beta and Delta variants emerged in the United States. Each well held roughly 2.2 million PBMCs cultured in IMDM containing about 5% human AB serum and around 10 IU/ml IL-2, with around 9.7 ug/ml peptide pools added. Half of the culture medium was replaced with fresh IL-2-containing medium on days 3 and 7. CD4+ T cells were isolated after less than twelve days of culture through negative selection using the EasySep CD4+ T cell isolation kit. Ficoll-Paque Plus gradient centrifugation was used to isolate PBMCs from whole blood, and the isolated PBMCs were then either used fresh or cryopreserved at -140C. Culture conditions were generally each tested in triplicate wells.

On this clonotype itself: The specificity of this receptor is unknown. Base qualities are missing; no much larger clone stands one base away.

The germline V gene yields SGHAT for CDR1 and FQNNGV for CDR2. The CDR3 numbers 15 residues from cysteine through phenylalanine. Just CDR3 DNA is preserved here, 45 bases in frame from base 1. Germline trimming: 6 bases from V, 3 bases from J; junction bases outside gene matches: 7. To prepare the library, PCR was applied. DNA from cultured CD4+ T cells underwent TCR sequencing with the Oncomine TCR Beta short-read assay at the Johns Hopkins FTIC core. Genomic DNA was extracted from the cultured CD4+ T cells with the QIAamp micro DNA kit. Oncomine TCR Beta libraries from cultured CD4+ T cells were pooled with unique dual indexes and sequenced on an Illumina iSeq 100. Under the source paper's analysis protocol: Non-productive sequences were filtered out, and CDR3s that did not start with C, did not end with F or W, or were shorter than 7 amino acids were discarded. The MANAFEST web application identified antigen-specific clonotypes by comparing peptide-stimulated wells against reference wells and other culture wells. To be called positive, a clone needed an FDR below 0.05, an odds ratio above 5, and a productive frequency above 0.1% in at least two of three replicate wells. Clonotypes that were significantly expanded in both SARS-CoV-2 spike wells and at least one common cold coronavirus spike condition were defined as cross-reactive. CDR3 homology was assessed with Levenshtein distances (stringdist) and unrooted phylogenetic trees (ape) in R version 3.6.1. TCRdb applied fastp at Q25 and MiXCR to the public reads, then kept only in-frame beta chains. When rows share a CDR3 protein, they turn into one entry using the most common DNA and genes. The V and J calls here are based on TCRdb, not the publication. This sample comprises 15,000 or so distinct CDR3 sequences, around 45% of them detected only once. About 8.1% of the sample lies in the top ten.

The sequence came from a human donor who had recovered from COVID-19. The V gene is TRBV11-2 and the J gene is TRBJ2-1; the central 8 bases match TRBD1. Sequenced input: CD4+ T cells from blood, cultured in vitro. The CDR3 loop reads CASRSNRGSYNEQFF. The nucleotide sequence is TGTGCCAGCAGAAGTAACAGGGGGAGCTACAATGAGCAGTTCTTC.